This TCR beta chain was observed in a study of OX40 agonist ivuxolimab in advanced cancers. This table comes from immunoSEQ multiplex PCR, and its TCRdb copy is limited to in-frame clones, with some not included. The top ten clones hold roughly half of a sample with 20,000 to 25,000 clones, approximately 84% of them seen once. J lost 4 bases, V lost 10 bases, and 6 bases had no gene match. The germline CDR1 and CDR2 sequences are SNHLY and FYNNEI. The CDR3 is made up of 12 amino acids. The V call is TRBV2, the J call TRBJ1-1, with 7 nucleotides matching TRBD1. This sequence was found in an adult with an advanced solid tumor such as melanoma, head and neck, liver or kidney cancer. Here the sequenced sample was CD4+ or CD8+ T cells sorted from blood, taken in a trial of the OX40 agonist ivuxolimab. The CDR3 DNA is TGTGCCAAACTTGACAGGGCCACTGAAGCTTTCTTT. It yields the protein CAKLDRATEAFF.